This TCR beta chain was sequenced during a study of blood T cell repertoires in COVID-19. Looking at the study overall: Sites in the United States, Italy and Spain provided acute and convalescent COVID-19 samples. PBMCs, B-cell-depleted T cells, or T cells were the source of the cDNA or gDNA that made up the material.

In the original workflow: How many nucleated cells were present was estimated from reference gene primer amplification. Using immunoSEQ multiplex PCR, the repertoire was profiled, and TCRdb retains in-frame clones only, with some absent. From that table come the V and J calls and clone size; the DNA was used to work out D and trimming. The sample lists about 130,000 clones; 75% to 85% were seen once. Trimming stripped 2 bases from V and 0 bases from J, with 10 bases between. CDR1 and CDR2 (germline): LGHDT, YNNKEL (reference sequence). The CDR3 consists of 15 residues. Sequenced material: peripheral blood. The chain links TRBV3-1 (or the pseudogene TRBV3-2) to TRBJ1-1; possibly TRBD1 for D (6 bases). The clonotype comes from a woman aged 50 to 60 with acute or convalescent COVID-19. The CDR3 nucleotides read TGTGCCAGCAGCCAACCGGACAGCATGAACACTGAAGCTTTCTTT. Its translation is CASSQPDSMNTEAFF.